A single sample gave rise to the 23 T cell receptor beta chains below, sequenced in a study of somatic mutations in cytotoxic T cells in rheumatoid arthritis (dated by TCRdb to 2016 to 2017). Library generation was performed with the immunoSEQ multiplex PCR assay. TCRdb carries this immuneACCESS record with in-frame sequences only. Its versions omit some clonotypes, under half of them owing to an unresolved V gene in the studies checked, with the rest unexplained. The sample includes about 10,000 clones, with more than 70% observed a single time. The ten largest clones represent around an eighth of the sample. The sequencing input was CD8+ T cells sorted from blood. The receptors derive from an adult with rheumatoid arthritis.

CDR3 nucleotide sequence: TGCGCCAGCAGCTCACGACTCAAGAGCTCCTACAATGAGCAGTTCTTC. Its protein is CASSSRLKSSYNEQFF. The chain links TRBV5-1 to TRBJ2-1; unclear D gene. The CDR3 is 16 residues long. Germline CDR1 reads SGHRS; CDR2 reads YFSETQ. Trimming took off 3 bases at V and 0 bases at J, with 13 bases between the two ends.

The V call is TRBV7-2, the J call TRBJ2-1, with 9 nucleotides matching TRBD2. J lost 7 bases, V lost 1 base, and 8 bases had no gene match. Germline values: CDR1 SGHTA, CDR2 FQGNSA. This CDR3 is built from 16 residues. CDR3 sequence (DNA): TGTGCCAGCAGCTTAGATCTAGCGGGACCCGCGAATGAGCAGTTCTTC. This encodes CASSLDLAGPANEQFF. The full variable domain, completed using reference TRBV7-2 and TRBJ2-1, is GAGVSQSPSNKVTEKGKDVELRCDPISGHTALYWYRQSLGQGLEFLIYFQGNSAPDKSGLPSDRFSAERTGGSVSTLTIQRTQQEDSAVYLCASSLDLAGPANEQFFGPGTRLTVL.

V and J are TRBV4-3 and TRBJ2-1; D uncertain. V was trimmed by 0 bases and J by 5 bases, leaving 11 bases between them. This CDR3 is built from 15 residues. The germline V gene has CDR1 LGHNA and CDR2 YSLEER. The CDR3 DNA is TGCGCCAGCAGCCAAGATCGGTCCACACACAATGAGCAGTTCTTC. Protein product: CASSQDRSTHNEQFF.

The V call is TRBV6-5, the J call TRBJ2-5, with D maybe TRBD2 (5 bases). CDR1 is MNHEY and CDR2 is SVGAGI in the germline V gene. The CDR3 covers 16 residues. The germline V and J ends were trimmed by 2 bases and 4 bases, with 17 bases remaining between them. The CDR3 DNA follows: TGTGCCAGCAGTTACACGGCGGGCCCCCCGGGAGAGACCCAGTACTTC. Translation gives CASSYTAGPPGETQYF.

There are a few counts of this clone. This sequence joins TRBV15 and TRBJ1-2; tentative D call: TRBD1 (5 bases). Germline CDR1 and CDR2: LNHNV and YYDKDF (reference sequence). V lost 5 bases and J 5 bases, leaving 21 bases between the germline ends. This CDR3 is built from 16 residues. In nucleotides, the CDR3 is TGTGCCACCAGCCCTACTTCAAGGCGGGCAGGGTATGGCTACACCTTC. Amino acids: CATSPTSRRAGYGYTF.

This chain links TRBV15 with TRBJ1-5, with a possible D match to TRBD1 (6 bases). Germline loops: CDR1 LNHNV, CDR2 YYDKDF (reference sequence). The CDR3 has 16 amino acids. V lost 0 bases and J lost 1, with 10 bases in between. The CDR3 is CATSREGGLSNQPQHF. CDR3 DNA sequence: TGTGCCACCAGCAGAGAGGGGGGGCTCAGCAATCAGCCCCAGCATTTT.

This rearrangement joins TRBV6-6 to TRBJ1-2; the D gene is possibly TRBD1 (5 bases). Germline V gives CDR1 MNHNY, CDR2 SVGAGI (reference sequence). V shed 7 bases and J shed 3 bases, with 15 bases lying between them. The CDR3 loop spans 14 amino acids. The CDR3 here is CASTQIGEDYGYTF. Written as DNA, the CDR3 is TGTGCCAGCACCCAGATAGGGGAGGACTATGGCTACACCTTC.

The gene calls are TRBV7-6 and TRBJ2-1; the match to TRBD2 covers 9 bases. Trimming took 6 bases from V and 5 from J; bases not matched to a gene: 5. The CDR3 extends over 14 amino acids. Germline CDR1 is SGHVS and CDR2 is FNYEAQ. The CDR3 DNA sequence: TGTGCCAGCAGTTCGCGGGGGGGGAACAATGAGCAGTTCTTC. This translates into CASSSRGGNNEQFF.

This clone is judged medium-sized. This chain uses TRBV6-4 with TRBJ1-5; 10 bases match TRBD1. CDR3 size: 16 residues. CDR1 and CDR2 (germline): MRHNA, SNTAGT. V lost 0 bases to trimming and J lost 12 bases; unmatched junction nucleotides: 11. The CDR3 loop is CASSDSARQGARLQHF. CDR3 coding DNA: TGTGCCAGCAGTGACTCTGCGCGACAGGGGGCGAGACTCCAGCATTTT.

The rearrangement links TRBV4-3 to TRBJ1-5; possibly TRBD1 for D (5 bases). Germline values: CDR1 LGHNA, CDR2 YSLEER. CDR3 length: 13 amino acids. The V and J ends lost 6 bases and 6 bases respectively, with 12 bases between them. This CDR3 reads CASSLNRFQPQHF. CDR3 in DNA: TGCGCCAGCAGTCTCAACAGGTTTCAGCCCCAGCATTTT.

V is TRBV19 and J is TRBJ2-1; 7 nucleotides agree with TRBD2. This CDR3 comprises 15 residues. The junction had 11 bases not matched to a gene; V was cut back by 10 bases and J by 2 bases. The V gene's germline CDR1 is LNHDA and CDR2 SQIVND (reference sequence). In DNA, the CDR3 is TGTGCCACCTCAATAGGGAGCGGGACCTACAATGAGCAGTTCTTC. It codes for CATSIGSGTYNEQFF.

This clone is medium-sized by share. V and J are TRBV25-1 and TRBJ1-4; 11 bases align to TRBD1. The V gene's germline CDR1 is MGHDK and CDR2 SYGVNS. The CDR3 is 16 amino acids. The V and J ends lost 2 bases and 8 bases, in that order; junction bases with no gene match: 7. The CDR3 loop reads CASSERGGQGDEKLFF. CDR3 nucleotides: TGTGCCAGCAGTGAACGAGGGGGACAGGGGGACGAAAAACTGTTTTTT.

This clone was detected once. This rearrangement joins TRBV4-3 to TRBJ1-3; 8 nucleotides match TRBD1. V gave up 1 base and J gave up 3 bases; unmatched junction bases: 2. This CDR3 has 15 residues. Per germline, CDR1 LGHNA and CDR2 YSLEER. CDR3 protein: CASSQGTGIGNTIYF. The CDR3 DNA is TGCGCCAGCAGCCAAGGGACAGGGATTGGAAACACCATATATTTT.

The chain employs TRBV5-3 and TRBJ2-7; the D is unclear. TRBV5-3 is treated as an ORF (open reading frame) with a function not yet certain. The ends were cut back, 5 bases at V and 1 base at J, with 28 bases in the middle. This CDR3 is 19 amino acids long. The CDR3 DNA follows: TGTGCCAGAAGGCTTGTCTCCCACCTACCTACTACTTATTCCTACGAGCAGTACTTC. Protein sequence: CARRLVSHLPTTYSYEQYF.

The J gene is TRBJ2-1, the V gene TRBV4-3; TRBD2 matches at 8 bases. The V and J ends lost 0 bases and 3 bases, in that order; junction bases with no gene match: 4. This CDR3 contains 16 residues. The V gene's germline CDR1 is LGHNA and CDR2 YSLEER. The CDR3 nucleotides read TGCGCCAGCAGCCAAGATCTGGCGGGGGGCTACAATGAGCAGTTCTTC. The encoded protein is CASSQDLAGGYNEQFF.

The V and J genes are TRBV14 and TRBJ1-2; a weak D match, TRBD1 (6 bases). CDR1 and CDR2 from the germline V gene are SGHDN and FVKESK. CDR3 length: 16 amino acids. Trimming pared 0 bases from V and 7 bases from J, leaving 18 bases between. CDR3 coding DNA: TGTGCCAGCAGCCAAGAGTTGGTACAGGGTGTAGGTGGCTACACCTTC. Translating it yields CASSQELVQGVGGYTF.

This chain connects TRBV7-9 to TRBJ1-2; D is undetermined. Germline lookup yields CDR1 SEHNR and CDR2 FQNEAQ (reference sequence). V lost 5 bases, J lost 0 bases, and 10 bases lay in between. This CDR3 has 14 residues. CDR3 sequence: CASSKAVANYGYTF. The CDR3 DNA follows: TGTGCCAGCAGCAAGGCAGTAGCTAACTATGGCTACACCTTC. The full variable domain, with the rest looked up from reference TRBV7-9 and TRBJ1-2, is DTGVSQNPRHKITKRGQNVTFRCDPISEHNRLYWYRQTLGQGPEFLTYFQNEAQLEKSRLLSDRFSAERPKGSFSTLEIQRTEQGDSAMYLCASSKAVANYGYTFGSGTRLTVV.

Comments on this clone: Within the sample, other DNA sequences also encode this same CDR3. The gene calls are TRBV5-1 and TRBJ1-2, with 8 bases matching TRBD1. CDR3 length equals 13 residues. CDR1 SGHRS and CDR2 YFSETQ come from the germline V gene. With V trimmed by 1 base and J by 11 bases, 7 bases remained unmatched. The CDR3 region is CASSLSGTGGYTF. The CDR3 nucleotides read TGCGCCAGCAGCTTGTCCGGGACAGGTGGTTACACCTTC.

The rearrangement joins TRBV19 to TRBJ2-5, with TRBD2 matching 10 bases. The trim removed 8 bases at V and 1 base at J, leaving 4 bases unmatched. Per germline, CDR1 LNHDA and CDR2 SQIVND (reference sequence). This CDR3 spans 14 amino acids. The CDR3 sequence: CASQLAGGQETQYF. The CDR3 coding sequence is TGTGCCAGTCAATTAGCGGGGGGCCAAGAGACCCAGTACTTC.

This chain uses TRBV6-5 with TRBJ2-5; 7 bases fit TRBD1. Germline loops: CDR1 MNHEY, CDR2 SVGAGI. The CDR3 loop spans 14 amino acids. V was pared by 5 bases and J by 5 bases, with 8 bases of the junction left unmatched. CDR3 in DNA: TGTGCCAGCAGTCCCGACAGGGTGGGCGAGACCCAGTACTTC. This sequence encodes CASSPDRVGETQYF.

The chain employs TRBV4-1 and TRBJ1-2, with 11 positions matching TRBD1. V shed 4 bases and J 7 bases; nucleotides not matched to a gene: 8. The CDR3 has 15 residues. Per the germline V gene, CDR1 is MGHRA and CDR2 is YSYEKL. This CDR3 is CASSPRGQGAFGYTF. CDR3 sequence (DNA): TGCGCCAGCAGCCCCCGAGGACAGGGGGCTTTTGGCTACACCTTC.

J is TRBJ2-2 and V is TRBV11-2; possible D gene TRBD2, 6 bases. V was trimmed by 3 bases and J by 2 bases, leaving 7 bases between them. The CDR3 spans 14 residues. Germline CDR1 is SGHAT and CDR2 is FQNNGV. CDR3 sequence reads: CASSLGLNTGELFF. DNA for the CDR3: TGTGCCAGCAGCTTGGGACTCAACACCGGGGAGCTGTTTTTT.

The chain has TRBV7-9 and TRBJ1-2, with D possibly being TRBD1 (5 bases). In germline, CDR1 is SEHNR, CDR2 FQNEAQ (reference sequence). V lost 5 bases to trimming and J lost 4 bases, with 14 bases between them. The CDR3 consists of 14 residues. CDR3 in DNA: TGTGCCAGCAGCCCTGGGAGGGGTTCCTATGGCTACACCTTC. It codes for CASSPGRGSYGYTF.